This T cell receptor beta chain was identified during a study of blood T cells in healthy people across ages. CDR3 length: 14 amino acids. V dropped 5 bases and J dropped 1 base, with 11 bases sitting between them. This clonotype was seen a few times. Using a J-beta primer mix together with a sample-barcoded 5' primer, a second PCR was run for roughly 7 to 11 cycles. One entry per CDR3 protein, called by TCRdb with MiXCR from the 5' RACE reads. The repertoire consists of 800,000 to 1,300,000 distinct CDR3 sequences, with under 30% occurring once and the leading ten covering about 0.69%. The same sample was also studied in work on T cells of mothers and their children. As reported in that work: A few healthy Caucasian mothers, along with their six children, were the donors. At a sensitivity of around 100 clones per million clonotypes, no persistent microchimeric T cell clones appeared.

The chain combines TRBV12-3 or TRBV12-4 with TRBJ1-1; D is uncertain. Specimen: blood. The receptor's source is a girl aged 2-10 years in good health. DNA for the CDR3: TGTGCCAGCAGTGTGGACGGGGAGAACACTGAAGCTTTCTTT. It codes for CASSVDGENTEAFF.